The clone carrying this T cell receptor (beta chain) was seen more than once but under ten times. Cohorts were determined from participant-reported clinical history. The sample belongs to a study of blood T cell repertoires in COVID-19. In the study overall: Researchers got acute and convalescent COVID-19 samples from the United States, Italy and Spain.

Germline-derived CDR1 and CDR2 are LGHDT and YNNKEL (reference sequence). The V and J ends lost 0 bases and 5 bases respectively, with 16 bases between them. The CDR3 is 16 amino acids. Assay used: immunoSEQ multiplex PCR; TCRdb lists only in-frame clones, some missing. The data contain some 510,000 clones, more than 75% of them singletons. The chain links TRBV3-1 (or the pseudogene TRBV3-2) to TRBJ1-2; D ambiguous. The source is a woman aged 40 to 50 who had recovered from COVID-19. The sequenced sample was PBMCs or T cells enriched from blood (not recorded which). CDR3 loop: CASSQEAAGSRYGYTF. The CDR3 DNA reads TGTGCCAGCAGCCAAGAAGCCGCGGGATCGAGGTATGGCTACACCTTC.